The 25 T cell receptor beta chains in this list originate from one sample, sequenced in a study of OX40 agonist ivuxolimab in advanced cancers. Libraries were prepared by immunoSEQ multiplex PCR; TCRdb keeps only in-frame clonotypes and omits some of them. Here the sample spans some 59,000 clones, more than 65% being singletons. The specimen was CD4+ or CD8+ T cells sorted from blood, collected in a trial of the OX40 agonist ivuxolimab. The receptors derive from an adult with an advanced solid tumor such as melanoma, head and neck, liver or kidney cancer.

J is TRBJ2-5 and V is TRBV20-1; unclear D gene. V was shortened by 2 bases and J by 5 bases, with 6 bases between the two germline ends. In germline, CDR1 is DFQATT, CDR2 SNEGSKA (reference sequence). This CDR3 comprises 11 residues. The CDR3 protein is CSARLGETQYF. CDR3 nucleotide sequence: TGCAGTGCTAGACTAGGGGAGACCCAGTACTTC.

This clone has more than one count but fewer than ten. The sample carries other DNA sequences with the same CDR3. V is TRBV5-5 and J is TRBJ1-4; no definite D call. The CDR3 extends over 14 amino acids. Germline CDR1 SGHKS, CDR2 YYEKEE (reference sequence). V was pared by 0 bases and J by 0 bases, with 3 bases between. Here the CDR3 DNA reads TGTGCCAGCAGCTTGGGGACAACTAATGAAAAACTGTTTTTT. The encoded protein is CASSLGTTNEKLFF.

This clone showed up many times. V is TRBV6-1 and J is TRBJ1-2, with 7 bases that match TRBD1. The J segment lost 2 bases and the V segment lost 4 bases, leaving 13 bases of the junction unmatched. The CDR3 covers 17 residues. The germline V gene encodes CDR1 MNHNS and CDR2 SASEGT. Written as DNA, the CDR3 is TGTGCCAGCAGTGTCAAGGGGGCGACGATGGGGAACTATGGCTACACCTTC. Its protein product is CASSVKGATMGNYGYTF.

V is TRBV30 and J is TRBJ2-3, with 13 positions matching TRBD2. The CDR3 has 16 residues. Trimming took 3 bases from V and 0 from J; bases not matched to a gene: 3. CDR1 and CDR2 from the germline V gene are GTSNPN and SVGIG (reference sequence). CDR3 DNA sequence: TGTGCCTGGAGCCGACTAGCGGGGGGTAGCACAGATACGCAGTATTTT. Its protein product is CAWSRLAGGSTDTQYF.

This chain joins TRBV28 and TRBJ1-1; D might be TRBD1 (6 bases). Germline V lookup: CDR1 MDHEN, CDR2 SYDVKM. The CDR3 has 14 amino acids. Trimming removed 5 bases at V and 13 bases at J, with 23 bases between. The CDR3 DNA sequence: TGTGCCAGCAGTCCCACAGGGCAGGGAGCCAAAGTTTTCTTT. Its protein product is CASSPTGQGAKVFF.

The rearrangement links TRBV5-1 to TRBJ1-2, with D possibly matching TRBD1 (5 bases). CDR3 size: 12 residues. V was shortened by 3 bases and J by 8 bases, with 11 bases between the two germline ends. Germline V gene sequence: CDR1 SGHRS, CDR2 YFSETQ. The DNA for the CDR3 is TGCGCCAGCAGCTCGTCAGGGAACGGCTACACCTTC. It is translated as CASSSSGNGYTF.

This chain connects TRBV7-2 to TRBJ2-2; 8 bases map to TRBD1. The CDR3 length is 16 residues. Germline V lookup: CDR1 SGHTA, CDR2 FQGNSA. Trimming removed 1 base from V and 7 bases from J; junction bases left unmatched: 8. The CDR3 region is CASSLGQGARVGELFF. Here the CDR3 DNA reads TGTGCCAGCAGCTTAGGCCAGGGGGCGCGCGTCGGGGAGCTGTTTTTT. Full variable domain (outside the CDR3, taken from reference TRBV7-2 and TRBJ2-2): GAGVSQSPSNKVTEKGKDVELRCDPISGHTALYWYRQSLGQGLEFLIYFQGNSAPDKSGLPSDRFSAERTGGSVSTLTIQRTQQEDSAVYLCASSLGQGARVGELFFGEGSRLTVL.

This chain links TRBV5-5 with TRBJ1-2; TRBD1 might be the D (5 bases). The germline V gene encodes CDR1 SGHKS and CDR2 YYEKEE (reference sequence). V was shortened by 3 bases and J by 4 bases, with 7 bases between the two germline ends. The CDR3 consists of 12 residues. CDR3 in amino acids: CASSSDSYGYTF. CDR3 nucleotides: TGTGCCAGCAGCTCCGACAGCTATGGCTACACCTTC.

This rearrangement joins TRBV6-5 to TRBJ1-3; unclear D gene. The V and J ends lost 6 bases and 0 bases respectively, with 6 bases between them. This CDR3 has 13 amino acids. Germline CDR1 and CDR2: MNHEY and SVGAGI. The DNA of the CDR3 is TGTGCCAGCAGGGACGGCTCTGGAAACACCATATATTTT. The encoded protein is CASRDGSGNTIYF.

This clone was seen more than once but under ten times. The CDR3 reads CASSFPGGSEAFF. In DNA, the CDR3 is TGTGCCAGCAGCTTTCCAGGGGGCTCTGAAGCTTTCTTT. The chain employs TRBV11-2 and TRBJ1-1, with 8 bases aligning to TRBD1. The V segment lost 3 bases and the J segment 6 bases; nucleotides outside the gene matches: 3. The CDR3 is made up of 13 amino acids. Germline V gene data show CDR1 as SGHAT and CDR2 as FQNNGV. Full variable domain (rest looked up from reference TRBV11-2 and TRBJ1-1): EAGVAQSPRYKIIEKRQSVAFWCNPISGHATLYWYQQILGQGPKLLIQFQNNGVVDDSQLPKDRFSAERLKGVDSTLKIQPAKLEDSAVYLCASSFPGGSEAFFGQGTRLTVV.

A single count supports this clone. V and J are TRBV2 and TRBJ2-3; the D gene is possibly TRBD1 (7 bases). This CDR3 comprises 16 residues. The ends were cut back, 1 base at V and 6 bases at J, with 17 bases in the middle. Germline V gene sequence: CDR1 SNHLY, CDR2 FYNNEI. Here the CDR3 reads CASSEGGDRVSDTQYF. CDR3 sequence (DNA): TGTGCCAGCAGTGAAGGGGGGGACAGAGTTAGCGATACGCAGTATTTT.

The genes are TRBV7-6 and TRBJ2-5; no clear D gene. Trimming removed 5 bases at V and 2 bases at J, with 3 bases between. The CDR3 is 11 amino acids. Germline V gene data show CDR1 as SGHVS and CDR2 as FNYEAQ. Written as DNA, the CDR3 is TGTGCCAGCAGCATACAAGAGACCCAGTACTTC. This codes for CASSIQETQYF.

The gene calls are TRBV19 and TRBJ1-4; 7 bases agree with TRBD1. CDR3 length: 12 amino acids. Germline CDR1 is LNHDA and CDR2 is SQIVND (reference sequence). With 6 bases clipped from V and 14 bases from J, the junction kept 9 bases outside the gene matches. The CDR3 region has the DNA TGTGCCAGTAGCACAGGGGTCGGGTTTCTGTTTTTT. This gives the protein CASSTGVGFLFF.

CDR3 protein: CASSERTGLNTGELFF. Here the CDR3 DNA reads TGTGCCAGCAGTGAAAGGACAGGGTTGAACACCGGGGAGCTGTTTTTT. This sequence joins TRBV6-1 and TRBJ2-2; 8 nucleotides line up with TRBD1. The V gene end was trimmed by 2 bases and the J gene end by 1 base; junction bases not matched to a gene: 3. The CDR3 extends over 16 amino acids. Germline V gene data show CDR1 as MNHNS and CDR2 as SASEGT.

The chain employs TRBV4-1 and TRBJ1-4; possible D gene TRBD1, 5 bases. Looked up from germline, CDR1 is MGHRA and CDR2 is YSYEKL. The CDR3 is 16 amino acids. V lost 0 bases, J lost 5 bases, and 13 bases lay in between. CDR3 DNA: TGCGCCAGCAGCCAAGATATGGGACGGAGAAATGAAAAACTGTTTTTT. It is translated as CASSQDMGRRNEKLFF.

CDR3 protein: CASSAQQGPYEQYF. The CDR3 coding sequence is TGTGCCAGCAGTGCACAACAGGGTCCCTACGAGCAGTACTTC. This chain uses TRBV6-5 with TRBJ2-7; tentative D call: TRBD1 (6 bases). CDR3 length: 14 amino acids. Trimming shortened V by 5 bases and J by 2 bases, and 13 bases separated the two germline ends. Germline CDR1 is MNHEY and CDR2 is SVGAGI.

The chain employs TRBV5-1 and TRBJ1-5; TRBD1 agrees at 7 bases. After removal of 4 bases from V and 7 bases from J, the junction contained 5 bases not matched to a gene. CDR1 and CDR2 (germline): SGHRS, YFSETQ. The CDR3 consists of 13 residues. The CDR3 loop reads CASSRDSQQPQHF. The DNA of the CDR3 is TGCGCCAGCAGCCGGGACAGTCAGCAGCCCCAGCATTTT.

CDR3 in amino acids: CASSRTGGWGAQFF. The DNA for the CDR3 is TGTGCCAGCAGCCGAACTGGGGGTTGGGGGGCGCAGTTCTTC. This sequence joins TRBV28 and TRBJ2-1, with D possibly called TRBD1 or TRBD2 (6 bases each). The CDR3 length is 14 residues. In germline, CDR1 is MDHEN, CDR2 SYDVKM. V was cut by 6 bases and J by 12 bases, with 21 bases left in between.

The chain links TRBV18 to TRBJ1-1; 10 bases agree with TRBD1. CDR3 size: 15 residues. The V segment lost 6 bases and the J segment 0 bases; nucleotides outside the gene matches: 4. The germline V gene has CDR1 KGHSH and CDR2 LQKENI. This chain's CDR3 is CASSGTGALNTEAFF. The CDR3 DNA reads as TGTGCCAGCTCGGGGACAGGGGCCCTGAACACTGAAGCTTTCTTT. The entire variable domain, with the rest obtained from reference TRBV18 and TRBJ1-1, is as follows: NAGVMQNPRHLVRRRGQEARLRCSPMKGHSHVYWYRQLPEEGLKFMVYLQKENIIDESGMPKERFSAEFPKEGPSILRIQQVVRGDSAAYFCASSGTGALNTEAFFGQGTRLTVV.

The chain links TRBV14 to TRBJ1-1, with D perhaps matching TRBD1 (6 bases). Germline lookup yields CDR1 SGHDN and CDR2 FVKESK. V lost 2 bases to trimming and J lost 7 bases, with 11 bases between them. This CDR3 comprises 13 residues. The CDR3 loop reads CASSQQGLDEAFF. CDR3 nucleotides: TGTGCCAGCAGCCAACAGGGGCTTGATGAAGCTTTCTTT.

This clone has a single count. J is TRBJ1-2 and V is TRBV4-2, with D uncertain. Trimming stripped 0 bases from V and 2 bases from J, with 7 bases between. The V gene's germline CDR1 is LGHNA and CDR2 YNFKEQ. This CDR3 spans 14 amino acids. The CDR3 reads CASSQDTGNYGYTF. The CDR3 DNA reads TGTGCCAGCAGCCAAGATACCGGCAACTATGGCTACACCTTC.

The chain couples TRBV9 to TRBJ2-3; perhaps TRBD1 as D (5 bases). The V end lost 3 bases, the J end lost 2 bases, and 19 bases lay between the germline ends. The CDR3 covers 17 residues. CDR1 and CDR2 (germline): SGDLS, YYNGEE. CDR3 residues: CASSEAPGPTPTDTQYF. CDR3 DNA sequence: TGTGCCAGCAGCGAGGCCCCAGGGCCCACTCCCACAGATACGCAGTATTTT. Filled out from reference TRBV9 and TRBJ2-3, the complete variable domain reads DSGVTQTPKHLITATGQRVTLRCSPRSGDLSVYWYQQSLDQGLQFLIQYYNGEERAKGNILERFSAQQFPDLHSELNLSSLELGDSALYFCASSEAPGPTPTDTQYFGPGTRLTVL.

The V gene is TRBV5-1, the J gene TRBJ2-3; D unresolved. Germline V lookup: CDR1 SGHRS, CDR2 YFSETQ. The CDR3 sequence is 12 residues long. The V end was cut by 1 base, the J end by 6 bases, with 6 bases between. The CDR3 protein is CASSLYPDTQYF. The DNA for the CDR3 is TGCGCCAGCAGCTTGTACCCCGATACGCAGTATTTT.

This chain uses TRBV28 with TRBJ2-6, with D hard to call. CDR3 length equals 15 residues. Trimming stripped 5 bases from V and 0 bases from J, with 8 bases between. Germline V lookup: CDR1 MDHEN, CDR2 SYDVKM. CDR3 in amino acids: CASSSHHSGANVLTF. CDR3 nucleotides: TGTGCCAGCAGTAGTCACCACTCTGGGGCCAACGTCCTGACTTTC.

The chain employs TRBV19 and TRBJ2-3, with a tentative D call TRBD2 (5 bases). CDR3 length: 15 residues. The V end was cut by 3 bases, the J end by 0 bases, with 10 bases between. Germline CDR1 LNHDA, CDR2 SQIVND (reference sequence). The CDR3 is CASSMGAPSTDTQYF. Written as DNA, the CDR3 is TGTGCCAGTAGTATGGGAGCACCTAGCACAGATACGCAGTATTTT.